This TCR beta chain was found in a study of cytomegalovirus exposure and HLA in healthy donors. Overall study: The study placed around 80% of its approximately 400 genotyped donors in the Caucasian-associated ancestry cluster. Study results and limitations: Accounts indicate the classifier identified cytomegalovirus status with strong specificity and sensitivity. In vitro work confirmed that a few CMV-associated chains recognize CMV antigens.

A note on this clone: Its antigen is currently unknown.

Primers: 60 Vbeta forward and 13 Jbeta reverse. Generated by immunoSEQ multiplex PCR, the TCRdb table keeps only in-frame clones and is missing some. The sample lists about 140,000 clones, roughly 72% seen once, with approximately 2% in the top ten. Each donor's status was that of a healthy bone marrow donor. There are 15 residues in the CDR3. Germline values: CDR1 MNHEY, CDR2 SMNVEV (reference sequence). Germline trimming cut 5 bases from V and 2 bases from J; bases unmatched to any gene: 8. Material for sequencing was PBMCs. The receptor was isolated from a man in his forties in good health and CMV-seronegative. J is TRBJ2-5 and V is TRBV27, with 7 bases aligning to TRBD2. The CDR3 DNA reads TGTGCCAGCAGTCAACTCAGCGGGGAACAAGAGACCCAGTACTTC. Encoded protein: CASSQLSGEQETQYF.